This is a list of T cell receptor beta chains from one sample in a study of molecular identifiers for immune sequencing clone quantification. TCRdb redid the calling of the PCR reads with MiXCR, one entry per CDR3 protein. Of about 640,000 distinct CDR3 sequences listed, 20% are singletons. Sequencing was done on a sample of naive CD8+ T cells from blood, with Jurkat cell RNA spiked in. The origin of the receptors is a human donor in good health. Some libraries in this study had Jurkat cell RNA spiked in. Each CDR3 is given with its conserved first and last residue. A D gene is named only where the DNA matches it firmly. The listing skips clone size in some rows; elsewhere it reads once, few, many or a size class.

abundance	len	v_gene	d_gene	j_gene	CDR3aa	CDR3nt
-	13	TRBV7-9	-	TRBJ2-7	CASSWDDSYEQYF	TGTGCCAGCAGCTGGGACGACTCCTACGAGCAGTACTTC
many	14	TRBV9	-	TRBJ2-5	CASSVGVAVGTQYF	TGTGCCAGCAGCGTAGGGGTAGCGGTGGGGACCCAGTACTTC
many	14	TRBV27	-	TRBJ1-5	CASRRTGSNQPQHF	TGTGCCAGCAGGCGGACGGGGAGCAATCAGCCCCAGCATTTT
few	16	TRBV10-1	-	TRBJ2-5	CASSESRTDPRETQYF	TGCGCCAGCAGTGAGTCCAGGACAGACCCCAGAGAGACCCAGTACTTC
many	14	TRBV12-3/TRBV12-4	-	TRBJ2-4	CASSSGLAKNIQYF	TGTGCCAGCAGTTCAGGGCTAGCCAAAAACATTCAGTACTTC
-	13	TRBV11-3	-	TRBJ2-7	CASSLVWSDEQYF	TGTGCCAGCAGCTTAGTTTGGTCGGACGAGCAGTACTTC
many	14	TRBV4-2	-	TRBJ2-1	CASSPLANSNEQFF	TGTGCCAGCAGCCCCCTGGCCAACTCCAATGAGCAGTTCTTC
-	15	TRBV6-2/TRBV6-3	-	TRBJ2-7	CASSYSGTYTYEQYF	TGTGCCAGCAGTTACTCGGGCACGTACACCTACGAGCAGTACTTC
few	16	TRBV4-3	-	TRBJ1-1	CASSQDLSGMNTEAFF	TGCGCCAGCAGCCAAGATCTCTCTGGTATGAACACTGAAGCTTTCTTT
-	16	TRBV4-3	TRBD2	TRBJ2-1	CASSQGGLAGANEQFF	TGCGCCAGCAGCCAGGGAGGACTAGCGGGGGCCAATGAGCAGTTCTTC
many	15	TRBV5-1	TRBD1	TRBJ1-1	CASSFGDRGDTEAFF	TGCGCCAGCAGCTTCGGGGACAGGGGAGACACTGAAGCTTTCTTT
many	15	TRBV5-5	-	TRBJ1-5	CASSSYPDSNQPQHF	TGTGCCAGCAGCTCGTACCCGGACAGTAATCAGCCCCAGCATTTT
many	15	TRBV12-3/TRBV12-4	-	TRBJ2-3	CASSFTVPQTDTQYF	TGTGCCAGCAGTTTCACAGTCCCCCAAACAGATACGCAGTATTTT
many	14	TRBV27	-	TRBJ2-7	CASSLLLAPYEQYF	TGTGCCAGCAGTTTGTTACTAGCTCCCTACGAGCAGTACTTC
-	14	TRBV20-1	TRBD2	TRBJ2-7	CSARTSGSSYEQYF	TGCAGTGCTAGAACTAGCGGGAGCTCCTACGAGCAGTACTTC
few	17	TRBV28	TRBD1	TRBJ1-2	CASSANRDRVGDYGYTF	TGTGCCAGCAGTGCGAACCGGGACAGGGTTGGTGACTATGGCTACACCTTC
few	14	TRBV7-9	-	TRBJ1-2	CASSLEDYLYGYTF	TGTGCCAGCAGCTTAGAAGACTACCTCTATGGCTACACCTTC
-	12	TRBV20-1	-	TRBJ2-7	CSARWVDGEQYF	TGCAGTGCTAGATGGGTCGACGGCGAGCAGTACTTC
many	14	TRBV19	-	TRBJ1-1	CASTRLFGRSEAFF	TGTGCCAGTACCCGGCTTTTCGGTCGCTCTGAAGCTTTCTTT
few	16	TRBV24-1	-	TRBJ2-1	CATSDPARGAVNEQFF	TGTGCCACCAGTGACCCCGCTCGGGGGGCAGTGAATGAGCAGTTCTTC
many	15	TRBV6-2/TRBV6-3	-	TRBJ1-1	CASRKLEMWNTEAFF	TGTGCCAGCAGAAAGCTAGAGATGTGGAACACTGAAGCTTTCTTT
many	15	TRBV19	TRBD1	TRBJ1-5	CASSTGHRGHQPQHF	TGTGCCAGTAGTACAGGACACAGGGGGCATCAGCCCCAGCATTTT
-	17	TRBV18	TRBD1	TRBJ2-5	CASSPRPGQGNQETQYF	TGTGCCAGCTCACCACGTCCGGGACAGGGGAACCAAGAGACCCAGTACTTC
many	14	TRBV4-3	-	TRBJ2-7	CASSQVEGPYEQYF	TGCGCCAGCAGCCAAGTAGAGGGACCCTACGAGCAGTACTTC
-	16	TRBV27	TRBD1	TRBJ2-2	CASSPRTGGYTGELFF	TGTGCCAGCAGTCCTCGGACAGGGGGCTACACCGGGGAGCTGTTTTTT
-	12	TRBV6-4	TRBD2	TRBJ2-7	CAGSGTAYEQYF	TGTGCCGGCAGCGGGACGGCCTACGAGCAGTACTTC
many	14	TRBV4-3	-	TRBJ2-2	CASSQGSETGELFF	TGCGCCAGCAGCCAAGGATCGGAAACCGGGGAGCTGTTTTTT
-	17	TRBV4-1	-	TRBJ1-2	CASSQDLQGFDRYGYTF	TGCGCCAGCAGCCAAGATCTACAGGGTTTTGATCGCTATGGCTACACCTTC
few	15	TRBV28	TRBD2	TRBJ2-1	CASSFRGGRAGEQFF	TGTGCCAGCAGCTTCAGGGGCGGGAGGGCCGGAGAGCAGTTCTTC
many	13	TRBV12-3/TRBV12-4	-	TRBJ1-1	CASSEGRETEAFF	TGTGCCAGCAGCGAAGGACGGGAAACTGAAGCTTTCTTT
-	12	TRBV20-1	TRBD2	TRBJ2-2	CSGLADTGELFF	TGCAGTGGCCTAGCGGACACCGGGGAGCTGTTTTTT
many	14	TRBV5-1	-	TRBJ2-5	CASSFLWSGETQYF	TGCGCCAGCAGCTTCCTGTGGAGTGGGGAGACCCAGTACTTC
-	14	TRBV18	-	TRBJ2-7	CASSPGASWDEQYF	TGTGCCAGCTCACCGGGAGCTAGCTGGGACGAGCAGTACTTC
many	14	TRBV5-6	-	TRBJ2-7	CASSLVTDSYEQYF	TGTGCCAGCAGCTTGGTTACCGACTCCTACGAGCAGTACTTC
-	17	TRBV19	-	TRBJ1-4	CASSTDSEAATNEKLFF	TGTGCCAGTAGTACGGACAGCGAGGCGGCAACTAATGAAAAACTGTTTTTT
-	15	TRBV12-3/TRBV12-4	-	TRBJ2-7	CAGSLEYRSSYEQYF	TGTGCCGGCAGTTTAGAGTATCGGAGTTCCTACGAGCAGTACTTC
-	17	TRBV18	TRBD2	TRBJ2-7	CASSPPLGAGDKYEQYF	TGTGCCAGCTCCCCCCCCCTGGGAGCGGGAGATAAGTACGAGCAGTACTTC
many	16	TRBV6-2/TRBV6-3	-	TRBJ2-3	CASSYSMGGPTDTQYF	TGTGCCAGCAGTTACTCGATGGGAGGCCCGACAGATACGCAGTATTTT
many	17	TRBV3-1	-	TRBJ2-3	CASSQEYPTKITDTQYF	TGTGCCAGCAGCCAAGAATACCCCACCAAGATCACAGATACGCAGTATTTT
many	14	TRBV5-5	-	TRBJ1-5	CASSLVWSNQPQHF	TGTGCCAGCAGCTTGGTTTGGAGCAATCAGCCCCAGCATTTT
few	14	TRBV11-2	TRBD1	TRBJ1-2	CASSLVGGSDGYTF	TGTGCCAGCAGCTTAGTAGGGGGCAGCGATGGCTACACCTTC
few	16	TRBV11-2	TRBD1	TRBJ2-2	CASSLGPGGNAGELFF	TGTGCCAGCAGCTTAGGTCCAGGGGGCAACGCCGGGGAGCTGTTTTTT
-	14	TRBV9	-	TRBJ1-1	CASSVEGGYTETFF	TGTGCCAGCAGCGTAGAAGGGGGGTACACTGAAACTTTCTTT
many	16	TRBV4-3	TRBD2	TRBJ2-7	CASSQDWGGAYYEQYF	TGCGCCAGCAGCCAAGATTGGGGGGGAGCTTACTACGAGCAGTACTTC
few	16	TRBV16	TRBD1	TRBJ1-5	CASSQQGGEKNQPQHF	TGTGCCAGCAGCCAACAGGGGGGAGAGAAAAATCAGCCCCAGCATTTT